The next 15 T cell receptor beta chains were all read from a single sample in a study of CD8 T cells in Susac syndrome. The RNA, roughly 0.5 to 1 ug, was put through reverse transcription using random hexamers. TCRdb redid the calling of the immunoSEQ multiplex PCR reads with MiXCR, one entry per CDR3 protein. The data contain 100,000 to 150,000 distinct CDR3 sequences, roughly 80% of them singletons. Input material: CD8+ T cells from PBMCs. Source of these receptors: a human donor with multiple sclerosis.

This clonotype was observed a handful of times. This chain joins TRBV7-2 and TRBJ2-1, with TRBD2 matching 9 bases. The J segment lost 7 bases and the V segment lost 1 base, leaving 8 bases of the junction unmatched. Looked up from germline, CDR1 is SGHTA and CDR2 is FQGNSA. CDR3 length: 16 amino acids. The CDR3 is CASSLGSLAGRNEQFF. CDR3 coding DNA: TGTGCCAGCAGCTTAGGCAGTCTAGCGGGAAGAAATGAGCAGTTCTTC.

The V call is TRBV7-9, the J call TRBJ1-2; D ambiguous. Trimming shortened V by 1 base and J by 2 bases, and 5 bases separated the two germline ends. This CDR3 contains 13 residues. Germline-derived CDR1 and CDR2 are SEHNR and FQNEAQ (reference sequence). In DNA, the CDR3 is TGTGCCAGCAGCTTAGGGTACAACTATGGCTACACCTTC. Its translation: CASSLGYNYGYTF.

The chain links TRBV6-2 or TRBV6-3 to TRBJ2-1; D not certain. This CDR3 has 13 residues. Trimming removed 3 bases from V and 3 bases from J, with 6 bases in between. CDR1 is MNHEY, CDR2 SVGEGT, per germline. CDR3 sequence reads: CASSYLDYNEQFF. CDR3 bases: TGTGCCAGCAGTTATTTGGACTACAATGAGCAGTTCTTC.

The chain joins TRBV5-1 to TRBJ2-7; perhaps TRBD1 as D (6 bases). The ends were cut back, 6 bases at V and 0 bases at J, with 10 bases in the middle. In germline, CDR1 is SGHRS, CDR2 YFSETQ. There are 13 residues in the CDR3. The CDR3 bases are TGCGCCAGCACAGCGGACAGCTCCTACGAGCAGTACTTC. This translates into CASTADSSYEQYF.

V is TRBV2 and J is TRBJ1-2; D remains unclear. Germline CDR1 is SNHLY and CDR2 is FYNNEI. V was trimmed by 5 bases and J by 2 bases, leaving 30 bases between them. The CDR3 extends over 20 amino acids. The CDR3 sequence is CASSPLTLLEANMSNYGYTF. DNA for the CDR3: TGTGCCAGCAGTCCATTAACCCTACTGGAAGCGAACATGTCGAACTATGGCTACACCTTC.

This chain links TRBV6-2 or TRBV6-3 with TRBJ1-5; tentative D call: TRBD1 (6 bases). CDR3 length equals 14 residues. Germline loops: CDR1 MNHEY, CDR2 SVGEGT. V dropped 6 bases and J dropped 5 bases, with 14 bases sitting between them. CDR3 residues: CASSHGTPDQPQHF. The CDR3 DNA reads as TGTGCCAGCAGCCACGGGACACCAGATCAGCCCCAGCATTTT.

The V and J genes are TRBV28 and TRBJ1-5; D is unclear. This CDR3 contains 13 residues. Trimming shortened V by 3 bases and J by 5 bases, and 8 bases separated the two germline ends. Germline CDR1 and CDR2: MDHEN and SYDVKM. CDR3 sequence reads: CASSFVRDQPQHF. The CDR3 nucleotides are TGTGCCAGCAGTTTCGTCCGGGATCAGCCCCAGCATTTT.

The chain employs TRBV2 and TRBJ2-7, with a tentative D call TRBD2 (6 bases). Trimming stripped 6 bases from V and 5 bases from J, with 17 bases between. The CDR3 sequence is 14 residues long. Germline V gene lookup returns CDR1 SNHLY and CDR2 FYNNEI. The CDR3 nucleotides read TGTGCCAGCAGAGAGTTGTACCGGGAGCACGAGCAGTACTTC. Translating gives CASRELYREHEQYF.

The chain combines TRBV28 with TRBJ2-2; D is ambiguous. The length of the CDR3 is 16 residues. Trimming shortened V by 3 bases and J by 0 bases, and 11 bases separated the two germline ends. The germline V gene encodes CDR1 MDHEN and CDR2 SYDVKM. DNA of the CDR3: TGTGCCAGCAGTTTTTTGGGTTCGCCGAACACCGGGGAGCTGTTTTTT. Encoded protein: CASSFLGSPNTGELFF.

This clonotype was counted a few times. J is TRBJ2-2 and V is TRBV24-1; D not certain. Between the trimmed V and J ends, which lost 3 bases and 2 bases, there was a span of 6 bases. The CDR3 is 14 residues long. The germline gives CDR1 KGHDR, CDR2 SFDVKD. The CDR3 DNA reads TGTGCCACCAGTGATGGTGGTAACACCGGGGAGCTGTTTTTT. It codes for CATSDGGNTGELFF.

About this clonotype: The junction departs from the called germline gene at one end, perhaps through a read error. The V and J genes are TRBV7-2 and TRBJ1-5; D is perhaps TRBD1 (5 bases). CDR1 and CDR2 from the germline V gene are SGHTA and FQGNSA. The CDR3 is 15 amino acids. CDR3 region: CASSLLRQGNQPQLF. The DNA of the CDR3 is TGTGCCAGCAGCTTGCTGAGGCAGGGCAATCAGCCCCAGCTTTTT.

This sequence joins TRBV4-1 and TRBJ1-4; D remains unclear. CDR3 length equals 15 residues. The V end lost 0 bases, the J end lost 8 bases, and 13 bases lay between the germline ends. CDR1 is MGHRA and CDR2 is YSYEKL in the germline V gene. The CDR3 here is CASSQDRGIGEKLFF. CDR3 nucleotide sequence: TGCGCCAGCAGCCAAGATCGGGGAATAGGGGAAAAACTGTTTTTT.

The genes are TRBV7-9 and TRBJ1-2; D remains ambiguous. V dropped 5 bases and J dropped 3 bases, with 10 bases sitting between them. Germline V gene lookup returns CDR1 SEHNR and CDR2 FQNEAQ (reference sequence). This CDR3 is 13 amino acids long. The CDR3 sequence: CASSLRPDYGYTF. CDR3 nucleotides: TGTGCCAGCAGCCTGAGACCCGACTATGGCTACACCTTC.

The gene calls are TRBV27 and TRBJ2-1; 11 bases fit TRBD2. V gave up 7 bases and J gave up 3 bases; unmatched junction bases: 5. Per germline, CDR1 MNHEY and CDR2 SMNVEV (reference sequence). This CDR3 comprises 15 residues. The CDR3 DNA reads TGTGCCAGCACAGATAGCGGGAGGGGCTACAATGAGCAGTTCTTC. Translation: CASTDSGRGYNEQFF.

This chain uses TRBV4-1 with TRBJ1-2, with unresolved D. The CDR3 spans 14 residues. The germline gives CDR1 MGHRA, CDR2 YSYEKL. V dropped 0 bases and J dropped 4 bases, with 9 bases sitting between them. CDR3 sequence: CASSQEGAAYGYTF. Here the CDR3 DNA reads TGCGCCAGCAGCCAAGAGGGCGCAGCCTATGGCTACACCTTC.